This T cell receptor (beta chain) comes out of a study of OX40 agonist ivuxolimab in advanced cancers. Turning to the study itself: Patients receiving dose escalation had hepatocellular carcinoma, melanoma, renal cell or head and neck cancer. Three patients responded partially, comprising one with hepatocellular carcinoma and two with cutaneous melanoma.

Assay used: immunoSEQ multiplex PCR; TCRdb lists only in-frame clones, some missing. The sample lists tens of thousands of clones, more than 65% occurring once. Patients were ruled out by autoimmune disease history or systemic immunosuppression. Sampled blood was obtained at baseline, cycle 4 day 1, and cycle 7 day 1. Trimming cost V 7 bases and J 8 bases, with 20 bases left between them. Germline assignment: CDR1 MNHEY and CDR2 SVGAGI. This CDR3 is built from 14 residues. The sample consisted of CD4+ or CD8+ T cells sorted from blood, taken in a trial of the OX40 agonist ivuxolimab. V and J are TRBV6-5 and TRBJ1-1; D is uncertain. This TCR was sampled from an adult with an advanced solid tumor such as melanoma, head and neck, liver or kidney cancer. In DNA form, the CDR3 reads TGTGCCAGCACAAAGTGGGGAGGTGGGGAAGAAGCTTTCTTT. Its translation: CASTKWGGGEEAFF.